Following are 20 T cell receptor beta chains from one sample sequenced in a study of cytomegalovirus exposure and HLA in healthy donors. Vbeta (60) and Jbeta (13) primers were used in the PCR. Produced via immunoSEQ multiplex PCR; TCRdb's table is partial and in-frame only. This table has some 170,000 clones, 75% to 90% appearing once. Sequenced material: PBMCs. The receptors were gathered from a man aged 25 to 40 in good health and CMV-seronegative.

This sequence joins TRBV4-3 and TRBJ1-1, with 8 bases that match TRBD1. The CDR3 spans 16 residues. CDR1 is LGHNA and CDR2 is YSLEER in the germline V gene. J was trimmed by 6 bases and V by 0 bases; bases with no gene match: 9. The CDR3 DNA reads TGCGCCAGCAGCCAAGAGGCAGGGGGCAGGTCGGCTGAAGCTTTCTTT. Translation gives CASSQEAGGRSAEAFF.

This chain links TRBV5-1 with TRBJ2-5, with a weak D call TRBD2 (6 bases). Germline V gene data show CDR1 as SGHRS and CDR2 as YFSETQ. CDR3 length: 12 amino acids. Trimming took 2 bases from V and 6 from J, leaving 8 bases between them. CDR3 protein: CASSLGGKTQYF. CDR3 bases: TGCGCCAGCAGCTTAGGAGGGAAGACCCAGTACTTC.

The chain carries TRBV21-1 and TRBJ2-3; the DNA was not compared with TRBD2, the D call given in the table. TRBV21-1 counts as a pseudogene. CDR3 length equals 16 residues. The CDR3 region has the DNA TGTGCCAGCAGGAAGAAATCTAGCGGGACCACAGATACGCAGTATTTT. Translated: CASRKKSSGTTDTQYF.

CDR3 in DNA: TGTGCCAGCTCTGGCAGTGACCAAGAGACCCAGTACTTC. Its translation: CASSGSDQETQYF. V gene TRBV18 combines with J gene TRBJ2-5; D is unresolved. V was shortened by 6 bases and J by 0 bases, with 8 bases between the two germline ends. This CDR3 spans 13 amino acids. Germline V gene sequence: CDR1 KGHSH, CDR2 LQKENI.

About this clone itself: The junction departs from the called germline gene at one end, perhaps through a read error. The chain links TRBV7-9 to TRBJ1-2; 9 bases are a match to TRBD1. This CDR3 is built from 18 residues. CDR1 SEHNR and CDR2 FQNEAQ come from the germline V gene (reference sequence). The CDR3 loop is CSSSPSSGQGTSNYGYTF. CDR3 nucleotide sequence: TGTTCCAGCAGCCCCTCATCCGGACAGGGGACATCTAACTATGGCTACACCTTC.

This chain links TRBV7-3 with TRBJ2-2; 12 bases fit TRBD2. CDR3 size: 19 residues. Looked up from germline, CDR1 is SGHTA and CDR2 is FQGTGA. V dropped 5 bases and J dropped 2; count of bases not matched to a gene: 12. CDR3 sequence reads: CASSTRTSGAKPNTGELFF. The CDR3 bases are TGTGCCAGCAGCACAAGGACTAGCGGGGCCAAACCTAACACCGGGGAGCTGTTTTTT.

This clone was seen a handful of times. The chain links TRBV5-1 to TRBJ2-3, with D tentatively TRBD2 (5 bases). The CDR3 runs 15 residues. CDR1 is SGHRS and CDR2 is YFSETQ in the germline V gene. The ends were cut back, 2 bases at V and 6 bases at J, with 16 bases in the middle. As DNA, the CDR3 is TGCGCCAGCAGCTTCGTGGGAGCGACTGGGGATACGCAGTATTTT. Translation gives CASSFVGATGDTQYF.

The CDR3 region is CASSTLGDSYNEQFF. DNA of the CDR3: TGTGCCAGCAGCACCCTAGGAGACTCCTACAATGAGCAGTTCTTC. The chain combines TRBV7-2 with TRBJ2-1; the D is unclear. V was cut by 5 bases and J by 0 bases, with 11 bases left in between. Germline V gene lookup returns CDR1 SGHTA and CDR2 FQGNSA. This CDR3 is built from 15 residues. The whole variable domain, filled in from reference TRBV7-2 and TRBJ2-1, reads GAGVSQSPSNKVTEKGKDVELRCDPISGHTALYWYRQSLGQGLEFLIYFQGNSAPDKSGLPSDRFSAERTGGSVSTLTIQRTQQEDSAVYLCASSTLGDSYNEQFFGPGTRLTVL.

This chain uses TRBV27 with TRBJ1-2; 9 nucleotides align to TRBD1. The ends lost 6 bases at V and 6 bases at J; junction bases unmatched: 11. The CDR3 is 15 residues long. Germline V lookup: CDR1 MNHEY, CDR2 SMNVEV (reference sequence). DNA for the CDR3: TGTGCCAGCAGCCCAAGCCGGGGGACAGGGCATGGCTACACCTTC. It is translated as CASSPSRGTGHGYTF.

The chain recombines TRBV6-5 with TRBJ1-5, with TRBD1 identical over 8 bases. V gave up 4 bases and J gave up 3 bases; unmatched junction bases: 5. The CDR3 length is 15 residues. The germline gives CDR1 MNHEY, CDR2 SVGAGI. The CDR3 nucleotides are TGTGCCAGCAGTTTTGGACAGGGACCCAATCAGCCCCAGCATTTT. Its protein is CASSFGQGPNQPQHF.

The rearrangement uses TRBV9 and TRBJ2-1; D remains ambiguous. CDR3 size: 14 residues. Trimming removed 4 bases at V and 7 bases at J, with 15 bases between. Germline values: CDR1 SGDLS, CDR2 YYNGEE. CDR3 residues: CASSKADILNEQFF. The CDR3 DNA follows: TGTGCCAGCAGCAAGGCAGACATCCTAAATGAGCAGTTCTTC. The full variable domain, its missing parts supplied by reference TRBV9 and TRBJ2-1, is DSGVTQTPKHLITATGQRVTLRCSPRSGDLSVYWYQQSLDQGLQFLIQYYNGEERAKGNILERFSAQQFPDLHSELNLSSLELGDSALYFCASSKADILNEQFFGPGTRLTVL.

With regard to this clone: At the DNA level, this CDR3 is encoded by other sequences in the same sample as well. This rearrangement joins TRBV27 to TRBJ2-7; D possibly corresponds to TRBD2 (5 bases). The V end was cut by 7 bases, the J end by 7 bases, with 20 bases between. The CDR3 length is 14 residues. Germline V lookup: CDR1 MNHEY, CDR2 SMNVEV (reference sequence). CDR3 residues: CASTHRGGVSEQYF. For the CDR3, the DNA is TGTGCCAGCACCCACCGGGGTGGCGTCTCGGAGCAGTACTTC.

The V gene is TRBV4-1, the J gene TRBJ1-2; a weak D match, TRBD1 (6 bases). CDR1 is MGHRA and CDR2 is YSYEKL in the germline V gene. This CDR3 comprises 15 residues. V was pared by 4 bases and J by 3 bases, with 15 bases between. The CDR3 reads CASSRGRGKDYGYTF. The CDR3 bases are TGCGCCAGCAGCCGGGGCAGGGGTAAGGACTATGGCTACACCTTC.

Here the CDR3 reads CASSDPGQAIYEQYF. In DNA form, the CDR3 reads TGTGCCAGCAGTGACCCCGGACAGGCTATCTACGAGCAGTACTTC. J is TRBJ2-7 and V is TRBV25-1; 7 bases line up with TRBD1. This CDR3 spans 15 amino acids. V was clipped by 3 bases and J by 3 bases; unmatched bases: 8. CDR1 and CDR2 from the germline V gene are MGHDK and SYGVNS.

The chain carries TRBV15 and TRBJ2-1; TRBD2 matches 8 bases. J gave up 0 bases and V 3 bases, and 4 bases lay outside the gene matches. Germline loops: CDR1 LNHNV, CDR2 YYDKDF (reference sequence). The CDR3 totals 16 residues. The CDR3 coding sequence is TGTGCCACCAGCAGCCTTAGCGGGGACTCCTACAATGAGCAGTTCTTC. Protein product: CATSSLSGDSYNEQFF.

This clone was seen once. This chain joins TRBV10-1 and TRBJ2-1, with D maybe TRBD2 (6 bases). V was pared by 2 bases and J by 6 bases, with 14 bases between. Germline V gene sequence: CDR1 WNHNN, CDR2 SYGVQD (reference sequence). The CDR3 loop spans 15 amino acids. CDR3 DNA sequence: TGCGCCAGCAGTGAGGCCGGGACTCTAGTCAATGAGCAGTTCTTC. As protein: CASSEAGTLVNEQFF.

This clone was counted once. This specimen includes other DNA sequences encoding the same CDR3. CDR3 region: CASSGQGTNEKLFF. The CDR3 nucleotides are TGTGCCAGCAGCGGACAGGGAACTAATGAAAAACTGTTTTTT. The V and J genes are TRBV9 and TRBJ1-4; 7 bases agree with TRBD1. Germline V CDR1 and CDR2: SGDLS, YYNGEE. The CDR3 has 14 amino acids. The J segment lost 1 base and the V segment lost 3 bases, leaving 0 bases of the junction unmatched.

This clone appeared a single time. This chain joins TRBV5-1 and TRBJ1-1; 9 bases align to TRBD1. The CDR3 length is 15 residues. Germline V gene lookup returns CDR1 SGHRS and CDR2 YFSETQ. The J segment lost 3 bases and the V segment lost 4 bases, leaving 7 bases of the junction unmatched. In nucleotides, the CDR3 is TGCGCCAGCAGCCGACAACAGGGGGCCGACACTGAAGCTTTCTTT. It codes for CASSRQQGADTEAFF.

This chain links TRBV6-5 with TRBJ1-4; D perhaps matches TRBD1 (6 bases). Per germline, CDR1 MNHEY and CDR2 SVGAGI. CDR3 length: 15 amino acids. V was trimmed by 2 bases and J by 5 bases, leaving 12 bases between them. The CDR3 nucleotides are TGTGCCAGCAGTTACCCCACAGGGTTAAATGAAAAACTGTTTTTT. Amino acids: CASSYPTGLNEKLFF.

The chain employs TRBV28 and TRBJ1-4; D ambiguous. The germline V gene encodes CDR1 MDHEN and CDR2 SYDVKM. V lost 1 base and J 6 bases, leaving 3 bases between the germline ends. The CDR3 contains 12 residues. The CDR3 reads CASSLFDEKLFF. The CDR3 DNA reads as TGTGCCAGCAGTTTATTCGATGAAAAACTGTTTTTT.